A selection of T cell receptor beta chains follows, all from one sample in a study of STAT5B mutations in CD4+ large granular lymphocyte leukemia. Libraries were prepared by immunoSEQ multiplex PCR; TCRdb keeps only in-frame clonotypes and omits some of them. Of some 45,000 clones in the sample, 65% to 90% were seen once. The sequencing sample was made of CD4+ T cells from blood buffy coats. Receptors originate from a human donor in good health. CDR3s include the opening cysteine and the closing phenylalanine or tryptophan. The D gene is left open where the match is weak. Clone size, where shown, is once, few, many, or a class for clones that have expanded.

TRBJ1-5 | TRBD1 | few | TRBV2 | TGTGCCAGCAGTGAAGAGGAGACAGGGAATCAGCCCCAGCATTTT | CASSEEETGNQPQHF
TRBJ2-7 | TRBD1 | NA | TRBV9 | TGTGCCAGCAGCGTAGGGGGACAGGGGTTCGAGCAGTACTTC | CASSVGGQGFEQYF
TRBJ2-2 | NA | NA | TRBV11-3 | TGTGCCAGCAGCACGAGGGGGAACACCGGGGAGCTGTTTTTT | CASSTRGNTGELFF
TRBJ1-1 | NA | NA | TRBV7-9 | TGTGCCATACAAACAGGGCCTGAAGCTTTCTTT | CAIQTGPEAFF
TRBJ2-5 | NA | NA | TRBV6-5 | TGTGCCAGCAGGCTGACACTAGCTCCTCAAGAGACCCAGTACTTC | CASRLTLAPQETQYF
TRBJ2-3 | TRBD1 | NA | TRBV30 | TGTGCCTGGAGTGGAAACAGGGGGTGGGATACGCAGTATTTT | CAWSGNRGWDTQYF
TRBJ2-5 | TRBD1 | once | TRBV5-4 | TGTGCCAGCAGCCGACAGGGAGCGGCGGAGACCCAGTACTTC | CASSRQGAAETQYF
TRBJ2-7 | TRBD1 | NA | TRBV29-1 | TGCAGCGTAATGACAGGGGGTGGCTACGAGCAGTACTTC | CSVMTGGGYEQYF
TRBJ2-3 | TRBD1 | NA | TRBV4-3 | TGCGCCAGCAGCCGCCGACAGGGGGGGCGGGCCGGCACAGATACGCAGTATTTT | CASSRRQGGRAGTDTQYF
TRBJ2-6 | NA | NA | TRBV9 | TGTGCCAGCAGCGACCTCAGGGCTGGGGCCAACGTCCTGACTTTC | CASSDLRAGANVLTF
TRBJ1-5 | NA | NA | TRBV30 | TGTGCCTGGAGTCCCGTCCTAAATCAGCCCCAGCATTTT | CAWSPVLNQPQHF
TRBJ2-5 | TRBD1 | NA | TRBV18 | TGTGCCAGCTCACCATTAACAGGGGGCCAAGAGACCCAGTACTTC | CASSPLTGGQETQYF
TRBJ2-7 | TRBD1 | NA | TRBV29-1 | TGCAGCGCCGTAGACACAGGGGCCTCCTACGAGCAGTACTTC | CSAVDTGASYEQYF
TRBJ2-7 | NA | NA | TRBV19 | TGTGCCAGTAGTATAGGGACCGGGACTGACTCCTACGAGCAGTACTTC | CASSIGTGTDSYEQYF
TRBJ1-2 | TRBD1 | NA | TRBV18 | TGTGCCAGCTCACCAGATAGACAGGGTATGAGCTACACCTTC | CASSPDRQGMSYTF
TRBJ1-2 | NA | NA | TRBV6-1 | TGTGCCAGCAGTGGGGGAATGGGCCCGTATGGCTACACCTTC | CASSGGMGPYGYTF
TRBJ2-5 | TRBD2 | NA | TRBV30 | TGTGCCTGGAGCGCGGGACTAGCGGGAATGGAGACCCAGTACTTC | CAWSAGLAGMETQYF
TRBJ1-3 | TRBD1 | NA | TRBV9 | TGTGCCAGCAGCGGGGGGACAGGGCGCGGAAACACCATATATTTT | CASSGGTGRGNTIYF
TRBJ2-6 | NA | NA | TRBV9 | TGTGCCAGCAGCGTAACAACCTCTGGGGCCAACGTCCTGACTTTC | CASSVTTSGANVLTF
TRBJ2-7 | NA | NA | TRBV25-1 | TGTGCCAGCACCCGGTTCTACGAGCAGTACTTC | CASTRFYEQYF
TRBJ1-1 | NA | NA | TRBV5-5 | TGTGCCAGCAGCTTCCGCAGGGCGTCGCGAGACACTGAAGCTTTCTTT | CASSFRRASRDTEAFF
TRBJ1-1 | NA | NA | TRBV7-9 | TGTGCCAGCAGCTTAGAGCACCCTAACACTGAAGCTTTCTTT | CASSLEHPNTEAFF
TRBJ2-1 | NA | NA | TRBV9 | TGTGCCAGCAGCGTAGTTAGCGAACGGGCGGGGTACAATGAGCAGTTCTTC | CASSVVSERAGYNEQFF
TRBJ1-4 | TRBD1 | NA | TRBV6-6 | TGTGCCAGCGGACAGGGCGGTGAAAAACTGTTTTTT | CASGQGGEKLFF
TRBJ2-2 | NA | NA | TRBV5-1 | TGCGCCAGCAGCTTCGGGGACTCCTCCGGCACCGGGGAGCTGTTTTTT | CASSFGDSSGTGELFF
TRBJ1-4 | TRBD1 | NA | TRBV2 | TGTGCCAGCGAAGACCTTCAGGGGGCGGCTAATGAAAAACTGTTTTTT | CASEDLQGAANEKLFF
TRBJ2-5 | NA | NA | TRBV7-2 | TGTGCCAGCAGCTCGGGGTTAAAGACCCAGTACTTC | CASSSGLKTQYF
TRBJ1-5 | NA | NA | TRBV19 | TGTGCCAGTAGTACAGGAGGGGGAACGAACAATCAGCCCCAGCATTTT | CASSTGGGTNNQPQHF
TRBJ1-2 | NA | NA | TRBV21-1 | TGTGCCAGCAGCTACAATCCCCGGGACATGGGGAAACCTAGCTATGGCTACACCTTC | CASSYNPRDMGKPSYGYTF
TRBJ1-5 | NA | few | TRBV30 | TGTGCCTGGAGTGTAGGGGTAGATCAGCCCCAGCATTTT | CAWSVGVDQPQHF
TRBJ1-5 | NA | NA | TRBV9 | TGTGCCAGCAGCGCCTCCCCGGGGGCTGATCAGCCCCAGCATTTT | CASSASPGADQPQHF
TRBJ2-5 | NA | NA | TRBV5-6 | TGTGCCAGCAGTTCCCTCCGGAGCGGAGAGACCCAGTACTTC | CASSSLRSGETQYF
TRBJ1-1 | NA | NA | TRBV5-1 | TGCGCCAGCAGCCCCCCCGACAGGTTCACTGAAGCTTTCTTT | CASSPPDRFTEAFF
TRBJ2-7 | NA | NA | TRBV30 | TGTGCCTGGAGAGTTGGGGCGCACGAGCAGTACTTC | CAWRVGAHEQYF
TRBJ1-2 | NA | NA | TRBV19 | TGTGCCAGTAGTATGGACGGATGGGGTGGCTACACCTTC | CASSMDGWGGYTF
TRBJ2-6 | TRBD2 | NA | TRBV5-1 | TGCGCCAGCAGCGCCTACCCTAGCGGGAGGGCGACTGGGGCCAACGTCCTGACTTTC | CASSAYPSGRATGANVLTF
TRBJ2-1 | NA | NA | TRBV6-5 | TGTGCCAGCAGCCAAGGGCGCGAGCAGTTCTTC | CASSQGREQFF
TRBJ1-3 | NA | NA | TRBV2 | TGTGCCAGCAGGAGGGGAGGGACCCTCGCGGGAAACACCATATATTTT | CASRRGGTLAGNTIYF
TRBJ2-4 | NA | NA | TRBV7-9 | TGTGCCAGCAGCTTAGATTTACAGGGTACGGACATTCAGTACTTC | CASSLDLQGTDIQYF
TRBJ1-2 | NA | NA | TRBV5-5 | TGTGCCAGCAGCTTACCCGGACAGTCGTATGGCTACACCTTC | CASSLPGQSYGYTF
TRBJ1-1 | NA | NA | TRBV6-6 | TGTGCCAGCAGTTACCCGACTCTATTCGACATTGAAGGAGCTTTCTTT | CASSYPTLFDIEGAFF